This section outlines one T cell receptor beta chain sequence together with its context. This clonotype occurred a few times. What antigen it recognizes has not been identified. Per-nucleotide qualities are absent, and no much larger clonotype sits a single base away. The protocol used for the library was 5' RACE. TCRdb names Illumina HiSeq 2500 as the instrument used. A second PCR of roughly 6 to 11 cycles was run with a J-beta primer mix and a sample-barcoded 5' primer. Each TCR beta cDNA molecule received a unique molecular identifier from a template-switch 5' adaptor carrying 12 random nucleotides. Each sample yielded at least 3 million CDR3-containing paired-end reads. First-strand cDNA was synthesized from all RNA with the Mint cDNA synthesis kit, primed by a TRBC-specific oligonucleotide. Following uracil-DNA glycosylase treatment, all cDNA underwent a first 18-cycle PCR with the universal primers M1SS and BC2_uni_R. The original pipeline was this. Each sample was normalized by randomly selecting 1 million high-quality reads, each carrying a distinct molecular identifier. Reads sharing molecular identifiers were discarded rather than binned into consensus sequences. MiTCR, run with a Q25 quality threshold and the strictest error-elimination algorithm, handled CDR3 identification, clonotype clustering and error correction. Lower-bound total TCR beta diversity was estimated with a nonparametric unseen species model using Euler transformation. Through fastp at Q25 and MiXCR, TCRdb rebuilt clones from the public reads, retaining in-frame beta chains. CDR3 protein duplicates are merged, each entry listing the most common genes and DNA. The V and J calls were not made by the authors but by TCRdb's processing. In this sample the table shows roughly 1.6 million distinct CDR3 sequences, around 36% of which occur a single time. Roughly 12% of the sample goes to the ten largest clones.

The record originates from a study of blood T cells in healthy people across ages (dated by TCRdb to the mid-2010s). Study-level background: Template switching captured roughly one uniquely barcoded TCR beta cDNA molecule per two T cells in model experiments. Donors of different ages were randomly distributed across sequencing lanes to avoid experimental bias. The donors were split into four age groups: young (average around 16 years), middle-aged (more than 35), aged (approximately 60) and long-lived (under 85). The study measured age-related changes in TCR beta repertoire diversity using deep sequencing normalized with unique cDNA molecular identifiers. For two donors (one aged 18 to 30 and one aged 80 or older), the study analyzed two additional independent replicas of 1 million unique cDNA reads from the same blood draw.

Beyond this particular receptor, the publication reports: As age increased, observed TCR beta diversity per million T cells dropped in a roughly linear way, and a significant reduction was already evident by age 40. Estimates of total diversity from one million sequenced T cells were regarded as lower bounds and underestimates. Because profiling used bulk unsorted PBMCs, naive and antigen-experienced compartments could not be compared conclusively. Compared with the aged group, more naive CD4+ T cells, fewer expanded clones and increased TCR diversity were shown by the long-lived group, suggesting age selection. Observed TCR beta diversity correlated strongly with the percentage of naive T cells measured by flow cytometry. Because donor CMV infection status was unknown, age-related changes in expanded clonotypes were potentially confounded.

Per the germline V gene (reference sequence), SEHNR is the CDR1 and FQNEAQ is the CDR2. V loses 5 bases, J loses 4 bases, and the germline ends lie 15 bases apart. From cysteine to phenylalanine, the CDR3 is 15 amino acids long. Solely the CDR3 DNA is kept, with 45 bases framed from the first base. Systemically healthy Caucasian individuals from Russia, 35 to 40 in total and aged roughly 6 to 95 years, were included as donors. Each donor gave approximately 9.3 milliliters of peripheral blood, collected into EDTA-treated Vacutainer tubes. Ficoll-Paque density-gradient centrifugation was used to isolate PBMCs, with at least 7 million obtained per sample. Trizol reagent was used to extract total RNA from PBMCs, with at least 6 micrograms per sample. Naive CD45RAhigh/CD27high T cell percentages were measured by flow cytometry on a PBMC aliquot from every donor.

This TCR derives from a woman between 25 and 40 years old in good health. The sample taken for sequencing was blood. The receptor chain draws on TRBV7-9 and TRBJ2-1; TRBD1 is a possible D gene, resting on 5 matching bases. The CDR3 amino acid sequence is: CASSPPAGPYNEQFF. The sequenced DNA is TGTGCCAGCAGCCCGCCGGCAGGGCCTTACAATGAGCAGTTCTTC.